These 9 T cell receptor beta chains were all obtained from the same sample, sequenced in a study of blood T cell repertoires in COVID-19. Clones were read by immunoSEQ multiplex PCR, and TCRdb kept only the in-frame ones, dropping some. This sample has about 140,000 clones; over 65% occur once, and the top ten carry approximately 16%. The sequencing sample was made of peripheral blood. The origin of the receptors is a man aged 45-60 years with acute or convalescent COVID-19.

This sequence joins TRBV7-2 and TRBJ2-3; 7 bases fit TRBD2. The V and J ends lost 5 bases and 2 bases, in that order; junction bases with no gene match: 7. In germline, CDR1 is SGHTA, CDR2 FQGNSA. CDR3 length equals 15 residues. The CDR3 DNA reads TGTGCCAGCAGCCGGCCGGGGGGAACCACAGATACGCAGTATTTT. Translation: CASSRPGGTTDTQYF.

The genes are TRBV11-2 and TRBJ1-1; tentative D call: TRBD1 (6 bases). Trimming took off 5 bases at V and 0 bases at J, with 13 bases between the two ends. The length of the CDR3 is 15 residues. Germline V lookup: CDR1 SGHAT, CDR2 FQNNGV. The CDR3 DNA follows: TGTGCCAGCAGCGAATCCGGGACAATGAACACTGAAGCTTTCTTT. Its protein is CASSESGTMNTEAFF.

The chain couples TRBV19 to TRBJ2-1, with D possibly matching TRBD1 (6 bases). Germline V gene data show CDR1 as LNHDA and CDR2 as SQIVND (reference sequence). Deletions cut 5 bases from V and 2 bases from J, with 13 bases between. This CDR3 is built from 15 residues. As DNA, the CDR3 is TGTGCCAGTAGTGACGACAGGCAGACCTACAATGAGCAGTTCTTC. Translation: CASSDDRQTYNEQFF.

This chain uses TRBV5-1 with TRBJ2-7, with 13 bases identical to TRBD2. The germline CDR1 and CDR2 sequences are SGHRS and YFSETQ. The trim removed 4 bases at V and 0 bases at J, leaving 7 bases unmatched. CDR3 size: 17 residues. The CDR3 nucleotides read TGCGCCAGCAGCCCACGGACTAGCGGGGGCCCCTCCTACGAGCAGTACGTC. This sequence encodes CASSPRTSGGPSYEQYV.

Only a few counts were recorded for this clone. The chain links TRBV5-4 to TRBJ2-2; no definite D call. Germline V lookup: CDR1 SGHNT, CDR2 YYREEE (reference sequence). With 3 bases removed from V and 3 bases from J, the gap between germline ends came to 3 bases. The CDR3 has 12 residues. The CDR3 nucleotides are TGTGCCAGCAGCTCCTACACCGGGGAGCTGTTTTTT. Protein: CASSSYTGELFF.

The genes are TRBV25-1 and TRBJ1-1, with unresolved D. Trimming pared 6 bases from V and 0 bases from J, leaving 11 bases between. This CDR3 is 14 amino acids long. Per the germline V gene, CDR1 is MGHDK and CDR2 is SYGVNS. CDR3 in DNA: TGTGCCAGCAGCGATTACTCGTTGAACACTGAAGCTTTCTTT. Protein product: CASSDYSLNTEAFF.

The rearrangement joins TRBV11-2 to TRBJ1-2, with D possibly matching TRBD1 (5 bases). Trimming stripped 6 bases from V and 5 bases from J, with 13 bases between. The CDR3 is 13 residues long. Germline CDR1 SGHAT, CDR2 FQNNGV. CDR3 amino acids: CASRSPGLYGYTF. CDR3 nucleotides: TGTGCCAGCAGATCCCCGGGACTATATGGCTACACCTTC.

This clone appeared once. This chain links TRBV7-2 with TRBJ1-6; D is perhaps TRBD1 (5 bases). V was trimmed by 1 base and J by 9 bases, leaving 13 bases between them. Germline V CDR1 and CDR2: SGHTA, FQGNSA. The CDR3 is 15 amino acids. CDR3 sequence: CASSLEAGRGSPLHF. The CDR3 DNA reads TGTGCCAGCAGCTTAGAGGCAGGGCGGGGTTCACCCCTCCACTTT.

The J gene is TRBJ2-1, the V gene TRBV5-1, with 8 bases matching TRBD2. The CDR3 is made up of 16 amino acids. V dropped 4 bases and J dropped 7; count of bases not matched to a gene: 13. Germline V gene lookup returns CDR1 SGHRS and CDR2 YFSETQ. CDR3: CASSATSGETGNEQFF. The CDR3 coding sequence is TGCGCCAGCAGCGCAACTAGCGGAGAGACGGGTAATGAGCAGTTCTTC.